One and the same sample provided the 26 T cell receptor beta chains below, sequenced in a study of blood T cell repertoires in COVID-19. Assay: immunoSEQ multiplex PCR; the TCRdb copy retains only in-frame clones and omits some. The data contain more than 200,000 clones, approximately 84% of them singletons. Material: peripheral blood. These receptors all come from a man aged 50 or older with acute or convalescent COVID-19.

CDR3 nucleotides: TGTGCCAGCAGCCTACTTCCAAGGACAGGGAAAAACATTCAGTACTTC. It is translated as CASSLLPRTGKNIQYF. The rearrangement uses TRBV7-9 and TRBJ2-4; 8 nucleotides line up with TRBD1. CDR1 is SEHNR, CDR2 FQNEAQ, per germline (reference sequence). This CDR3 region has 16 residues. Losses at the gene ends were 5 bases for V and 4 bases for J; bases not matched to a gene: 10.

V and J are TRBV10-2 and TRBJ1-1, with D unresolved. Looked up from germline, CDR1 is WSHSY and CDR2 is SAAADI. Deletions cut 4 bases from V and 7 bases from J, with 13 bases between. This CDR3 region has 13 residues. The CDR3 sequence is CASSAGNWGEAFF. The CDR3 bases are TGCGCCAGCAGTGCCGGGAATTGGGGTGAAGCTTTCTTT.

V usage is TRBV3-1 (or the pseudogene TRBV3-2) and J usage is TRBJ1-5, with D perhaps matching TRBD1 (6 bases). In germline, CDR1 is LGHDT, CDR2 YNNKEL (reference sequence). The V end was cut by 4 bases, the J end by 3 bases, with 13 bases between. CDR3 length: 15 residues. The CDR3 DNA follows: TGTGCCAGCAGCCGTTCGACAGGTCCCAATCAGCCCCAGCATTTT. It encodes CASSRSTGPNQPQHF.

V gene TRBV27 combines with J gene TRBJ2-1; D uncertain. Per the germline V gene, CDR1 is MNHEY and CDR2 is SMNVEV (reference sequence). The CDR3 is made up of 16 amino acids. V was pared by 3 bases and J by 4 bases, with 16 bases between. In DNA, the CDR3 is TGTGCCAGCAGTTTTTCGTCCCGACAAGGATACAATGAGCAGTTCTTC. This sequence encodes CASSFSSRQGYNEQFF.

V and J are TRBV5-1 and TRBJ1-2; TRBD1 aligns across 9 bases. The CDR3 contains 17 residues. With V trimmed by 4 bases and J by 0 bases, 10 bases remained unmatched. The germline V gene encodes CDR1 SGHRS and CDR2 YFSETQ. The CDR3 DNA reads TGCGCCAGCAGCCCTTCGGGACAGGGCCTTCCTAACTATGGCTACACCTTC. Protein: CASSPSGQGLPNYGYTF.

V usage is TRBV20-1 and J usage is TRBJ1-1, with D perhaps matching TRBD1 (6 bases). The CDR3 loop spans 14 amino acids. V dropped 3 bases and J dropped 4 bases, with 15 bases sitting between them. The germline V gene encodes CDR1 DFQATT and CDR2 SNEGSKA (reference sequence). This CDR3 reads CSASKRGGVTEAFF. CDR3 DNA sequence: TGCAGTGCTAGTAAAAGGGGGGGGGTCACTGAAGCTTTCTTT.

The rearrangement uses TRBV18 and TRBJ1-2; 9 bases line up with TRBD1. J gave up 4 bases and V 3 bases, and 6 bases lay outside the gene matches. Germline V lookup: CDR1 KGHSH, CDR2 LQKENI. The CDR3 extends over 15 amino acids. The CDR3 coding sequence is TGTGCCAGCTCACCCGATATGGGACAGGGCTATGGCTACACCTTC. The encoded protein is CASSPDMGQGYGYTF.

The chain has TRBV10-1 and TRBJ2-2; 13 bases align to TRBD2. V lost 3 bases to trimming and J lost 6 bases; unmatched junction nucleotides: 1. The CDR3 totals 15 residues. In germline, CDR1 is WNHNN, CDR2 SYGVQD (reference sequence). The CDR3, as DNA: TGCGCCAGCAGTGACGGGACTAGCGGGGCCGGGGAGCTGTTTTTT. The encoded protein is CASSDGTSGAGELFF.

The rearrangement joins TRBV29-1 to TRBJ2-7, with a tentative D call TRBD2 (6 bases). The CDR3 runs to 13 residues. Trimming cost V 3 bases and J 0 bases, with 9 bases left between them. Germline V gene data show CDR1 as SQVTM and CDR2 as ANQGSEA. The CDR3 reads CSVEGGFSYEQYF. The CDR3 DNA reads TGCAGCGTTGAGGGAGGTTTCTCCTACGAGCAGTACTTC.

The chain links TRBV7-2 to TRBJ1-1; the D is unclear. This CDR3 region has 13 residues. CDR1 and CDR2 (germline): SGHTA, FQGNSA. Trimming stripped 6 bases from V and 9 bases from J, with 17 bases between. In DNA form, the CDR3 reads TGTGCCAGCAGGCGGACTGATGGCTGGAAAGCTTTCTTT. Its protein is CASRRTDGWKAFF.

V and J are TRBV7-9 and TRBJ2-4; no clear D. Trimming removed 2 bases at V and 0 bases at J, with 8 bases between. The CDR3 spans 15 residues. The germline gives CDR1 SEHNR, CDR2 FQNEAQ (reference sequence). CDR3 sequence reads: CASSLNLLAKNIQYF. Here the CDR3 DNA reads TGTGCCAGCAGCTTAAATTTACTAGCCAAAAACATTCAGTACTTC. The variable domain in full, completed from reference TRBV7-9 and TRBJ2-4, reads DTGVSQNPRHKITKRGQNVTFRCDPISEHNRLYWYRQTLGQGPEFLTYFQNEAQLEKSRLLSDRFSAERPKGSFSTLEIQRTEQGDSAMYLCASSLNLLAKNIQYFGAGTRLSVL.

The chain uses TRBV7-8 and TRBJ2-2; the D gene is possibly TRBD2 (5 bases). Germline V gives CDR1 SGHVS, CDR2 FQNEAQ. Trimming took 4 bases from V and 6 from J, leaving 9 bases between them. The CDR3 length is 13 residues. The CDR3 sequence is CASSSRGPGELFF. The CDR3, as DNA: TGTGCCAGCAGCTCACGAGGGCCCGGGGAGCTGTTTTTT.

This clone was detected only once. The CDR3 is CASSTQVYNEQFF. CDR3 sequence (DNA): TGTGCCAGCAGTACTCAGGTTTACAATGAGCAGTTCTTC. V and J are TRBV12-3 or TRBV12-4 and TRBJ2-1; no firm D call. The CDR3 contains 13 residues. The V gene lost 5 bases and the J gene lost 4 bases, with 9 bases spanning the gap.

This clone occurred once. The V gene is TRBV23-1, the J gene TRBJ2-2; D remains unclear. TRBV23-1 is sorted into the ORF group, with uncertain function. Trimming pared 11 bases from V and 15 bases from J, leaving 10 bases between. This CDR3 spans 8 amino acids. The CDR3 DNA reads TGCGCCCCTCTTCCGGTGTTTTTT. It translates to CAPLPVFF.

This chain links TRBV2 with TRBJ1-6; 9 bases agree with TRBD1. V shed 8 bases and J 7 bases; nucleotides not matched to a gene: 12. There are 16 residues in the CDR3. CDR1 and CDR2 from the germline V gene are SNHLY and FYNNEI. The CDR3: CASRTDRGRTNSPLHF. As DNA, the CDR3 is TGTGCCAGCCGAACGGACAGGGGACGGACCAATTCACCCCTCCACTTT.

The chain employs TRBV6-5 and TRBJ2-7; TRBD1 aligns across 7 bases. Germline-derived CDR1 and CDR2 are MNHEY and SVGAGI. After removal of 6 bases from V and 3 bases from J, the junction contained 5 bases not matched to a gene. CDR3 size: 13 residues. The CDR3 DNA is TGTGCCAGCAGGGTAGGGACAGTCTACGAGCAGTACTTC. This codes for CASRVGTVYEQYF.

The CDR3 DNA reads as TGTGCCAGCAGCCACGACAGGGGCGCCTATGGCTACACCTTC. Translated: CASSHDRGAYGYTF. J is TRBJ1-2 and V is TRBV6-2 or TRBV6-3, with 8 bases that match TRBD1. Germline CDR1 and CDR2: MNHEY and SVGEGT. This CDR3 has 14 amino acids. With V trimmed by 6 bases and J by 4 bases, 7 bases remained unmatched.

This chain links TRBV2 with TRBJ2-7; maybe TRBD2 (6 bases). V dropped 2 bases and J dropped 3 bases, with 8 bases sitting between them. Germline values: CDR1 SNHLY, CDR2 FYNNEI. This CDR3 contains 13 residues. The CDR3 bases are TGTGCCAGCAGTGAATGGCGGGACTACGAGCAGTACTTC. It encodes CASSEWRDYEQYF. Filled out from reference TRBV2 and TRBJ2-7, the complete variable domain reads EPEVTQTPSHQVTQMGQEVILRCVPISNHLYFYWYRQILGQKVEFLVSFYNNEISEKSEIFDDQFSVERPDGSNFTLKIRSTKLEDSAMYFCASSEWRDYEQYFGPGTRLTVT.

This clone occurred a few times. The V call is TRBV3-1 (or the pseudogene TRBV3-2), the J call TRBJ2-3; D is possibly TRBD1 (6 bases). The V gene lost 6 bases and the J gene lost 5 bases, with 12 bases spanning the gap. This CDR3 spans 13 amino acids. Germline-derived CDR1 and CDR2 are LGHDT and YNNKEL (reference sequence). The CDR3 DNA reads TGTGCCAGCAGACCTGGGGGCAGAGATACGCAGTATTTT. This sequence encodes CASRPGGRDTQYF.

This clone was counted a few times. J is TRBJ1-5 and V is TRBV7-9; D may be TRBD1 (5 bases). V dropped 4 bases and J dropped 5 bases, with 12 bases sitting between them. CDR1 SEHNR and CDR2 FQNEAQ come from the germline V gene (reference sequence). The CDR3 runs to 14 residues. CDR3 DNA: TGTGCCAGCAGCTACGGACAAAGCTATCAGCCCCAGCATTTT. It is translated as CASSYGQSYQPQHF. Complete variable domain (other parts from reference TRBV7-9 and TRBJ1-5): DTGVSQNPRHKITKRGQNVTFRCDPISEHNRLYWYRQTLGQGPEFLTYFQNEAQLEKSRLLSDRFSAERPKGSFSTLEIQRTEQGDSAMYLCASSYGQSYQPQHFGDGTRLSIL.

This CDR3 reads CATSDSPGTGNNEQFF. CDR3 DNA sequence: TGTGCCACCAGTGATTCCCCTGGGACAGGGAACAATGAGCAGTTCTTC. The genes are TRBV24-1 and TRBJ2-1, with 9 nucleotides matching TRBD1. The germline CDR1 and CDR2 sequences are KGHDR and SFDVKD. CDR3 length: 16 residues. V was pared by 2 bases and J by 5 bases, with 6 bases of the junction left unmatched.

The chain employs TRBV5-1 and TRBJ2-2; 11 bases map to TRBD1. This CDR3 spans 15 amino acids. Germline CDR1 reads SGHRS; CDR2 reads YFSETQ. The V and J ends lost 4 bases and 6 bases, in that order; junction bases with no gene match: 5. In DNA form, the CDR3 reads TGCGCCAGCAGCGATGGACAGGGGGCATCCGGGGAGCTGTTTTTT. Amino acids: CASSDGQGASGELFF.

This clone was counted between two and nine times. The CDR3 is CSARVIEQFF. The CDR3 DNA is TGCAGTGCTAGAGTTATTGAGCAGTTCTTC. The chain employs TRBV20-1 and TRBJ2-1; D gene unclear. The CDR3 totals 10 residues. In germline, CDR1 is DFQATT, CDR2 SNEGSKA (reference sequence). V lost 1 base, J lost 9 bases, and 4 bases lay in between.

The chain combines TRBV10-3 with TRBJ2-7, with 8 positions matching TRBD2. V trimming: 11 bases; J trimming: 6 bases; junction bases outside the gene matches: 15. The germline V gene encodes CDR1 ENHRY and CDR2 SYGVKD. The CDR3 length is 14 residues. Here the CDR3 reads CAAQASSGAPEQYF. The CDR3 DNA is TGTGCCGCCCAAGCCAGTAGCGGGGCCCCCGAGCAGTACTTC.

The chain combines TRBV6-6 with TRBJ1-4; D is possibly TRBD1 (5 bases). This CDR3 has 15 residues. Germline CDR1 reads MNHNY; CDR2 reads SVGAGI (reference sequence). The V end was cut by 6 bases, the J end by 4 bases, with 15 bases between. In DNA form, the CDR3 reads TGTGCCAGCAGATCTAGAGGGACTCATAATGAAAAACTGTTTTTT. It specifies CASRSRGTHNEKLFF.

CDR3 sequence reads: CASSSILDRGEAAFF. The CDR3 coding sequence is TGTGCCAGCAGTTCGATCCTGGACAGGGGTGAAGCAGCTTTCTTT. The chain uses TRBV6-5 and TRBJ1-1; 9 bases are a match to TRBD1. In germline, CDR1 is MNHEY, CDR2 SVGAGI. CDR3 length equals 15 residues. Germline trimming cut 4 bases from V and 10 bases from J; bases unmatched to any gene: 13.